This T cell receptor (beta chain) appears in the sequencing data of a study of shared clonotypes between healthy human individuals. The CDR3 extends over 13 amino acids. V gave up 1 base and J gave up 0 bases, with 3 bases separating them. CDR1 is SGHNT, CDR2 YENEEA, per germline. Over several immunoSEQ plates, each subset's genomic DNA was distributed in even portions. Libraries were prepared by immunoSEQ multiplex PCR; TCRdb keeps only in-frame clonotypes and omits some of them. Altogether some 2,100,000 clones are present, around 93% being singletons, with the ten largest covering approximately 1.7%. Terminally differentiated effector memory CD45RA+ cells were excluded by CCR7 positive selection of CD45RO-negative cells.

V gene TRBV11-3 combines with J gene TRBJ1-1, with no clear D. The clonotype comes from a young man in good health. Some clones in this sample may be carry-over from other donors' samples. The sequenced sample consisted of naive CD8+ T cells from PBMCs. CDR3 sequence reads: CASSLVLNTEAFF. The DNA for the CDR3 is TGTGCCAGCAGCTTAGTGCTGAACACTGAAGCTTTCTTT.